A single sample gave rise to the 20 T cell receptor beta chains below, sequenced in a study of cytomegalovirus exposure and HLA in healthy donors. PCR amplification relied on 60 Vbeta primers (plus 13 Jbeta primers). Produced via immunoSEQ multiplex PCR; TCRdb's table is partial and in-frame only. This table has about 160,000 clones, 85% appearing once. Specimen: PBMCs. The receptors shown here come from a boy between 2 and 10 years old in good health and CMV-seronegative.

The rearrangement joins TRBV18 to TRBJ2-3; the match to TRBD2 covers 9 bases. V lost 6 bases, J lost 6 bases, and 10 bases stayed unmatched. Germline CDR1 KGHSH, CDR2 LQKENI. CDR3 length: 15 residues. The CDR3 DNA follows: TGTGCCAGCTCCCCCAGCGGGGGGCGGGAGGATACGCAGTATTTT. Protein product: CASSPSGGREDTQYF.

The chain joins TRBV5-4 to TRBJ1-2, with no clear D. V lost 0 bases and J lost 7, with 4 bases in between. Germline CDR1 SGHNT, CDR2 YYREEE (reference sequence). CDR3 length equals 11 residues. The CDR3 is CASSLAGGYTF. The CDR3 DNA sequence: TGTGCCAGCAGCTTGGCCGGTGGCTACACCTTC.

V is TRBV9 and J is TRBJ2-5; the D gene is possibly TRBD1 (6 bases). Germline CDR1 is SGDLS and CDR2 is YYNGEE. The germline V and J ends were trimmed by 4 bases and 2 bases, with 12 bases remaining between them. The CDR3 spans 14 residues. CDR3 nucleotides: TGTGCCAGCAGCCTCGGTGGACAGCAAGAGACCCAGTACTTC. Translating it yields CASSLGGQQETQYF.

This chain connects TRBV4-1 to TRBJ1-1; D is uncertain. Between the trimmed V and J ends, which lost 1 base and 10 bases, there was a span of 19 bases. The CDR3 totals 15 residues. The germline gives CDR1 MGHRA, CDR2 YSYEKL. The CDR3 reads CASSQAVTAATLAFF. CDR3 DNA sequence: TGCGCCAGCAGCCAAGCGGTAACAGCCGCGACACTAGCTTTCTTT.

This chain connects TRBV19 to TRBJ1-5; 7 bases match TRBD1. Germline CDR1 LNHDA, CDR2 SQIVND (reference sequence). The CDR3 runs 15 residues. V was pared by 3 bases and J by 1 base, with 3 bases of the junction left unmatched. The CDR3 region is CASSMKGGSNQPQHF. The DNA for the CDR3 is TGTGCCAGTAGTATGAAAGGGGGCAGCAATCAGCCCCAGCATTTT.

V usage is TRBV10-2 and J usage is TRBJ2-1; 8 nucleotides match TRBD1. The CDR3 spans 20 residues. V trimming: 7 bases; J trimming: 3 bases; junction bases outside the gene matches: 23. Germline V gene data show CDR1 as WSHSY and CDR2 as SAAADI. The DNA for the CDR3 is TGCGCCAGCATGGCCGGTCGGGTGGACAGGGACCATTACTTCTACAATGAGCAGTTCTTC. As protein: CASMAGRVDRDHYFYNEQFF.

The chain carries TRBV5-1 and TRBJ1-3; 8 bases agree with TRBD1. This CDR3 comprises 16 residues. Germline CDR1 reads SGHRS; CDR2 reads YFSETQ. Trimming at V came to 4 bases and at J to 4 bases, leaving 10 bases not matched to a gene. The CDR3 region has the DNA TGCGCCAGCAGCGACAGGGGCAGGGCAACGGGAAACACCATATATTTT. As protein: CASSDRGRATGNTIYF.

The chain employs TRBV30 and TRBJ2-5; 8 nucleotides agree with TRBD1. The CDR3 sequence is 13 residues long. Germline CDR1 and CDR2: GTSNPN and SVGIG (reference sequence). Unmatched junction bases numbered 3, after V lost 3 bases and J lost 3 bases. CDR3 region: CAWREDREETQYF. In nucleotides, the CDR3 is TGTGCCTGGAGGGAGGACAGGGAAGAGACCCAGTACTTC.

The gene calls are TRBV5-1 and TRBJ1-6, with D possibly matching TRBD1 (5 bases). Trimming removed 2 bases from V and 8 bases from J, with 11 bases in between. Germline assignment: CDR1 SGHRS and CDR2 YFSETQ. The CDR3 extends over 14 amino acids. CDR3 residues: CASSFDQGYSPLHF. In nucleotides, the CDR3 is TGCGCCAGCAGCTTCGACCAGGGTTATTCACCCCTCCACTTT.

This rearrangement joins TRBV7-9 to TRBJ2-7; D is perhaps TRBD2 (7 bases). Trimming pared 5 bases from V and 2 bases from J, leaving 10 bases between. CDR3 length equals 13 residues. From germline, CDR1 is SEHNR and CDR2 FQNEAQ (reference sequence). CDR3 sequence reads: CASSRGGTYEQYF. In DNA, the CDR3 is TGTGCCAGCAGCAGGGGGGGGACCTACGAGCAGTACTTC.

CDR3: CASSPRTSVTYEQYF. Here the CDR3 DNA reads TGTGCCAGCAGTCCCCGGACTAGCGTAACGTACGAGCAGTACTTC. This rearrangement joins TRBV6-5 to TRBJ2-7, with 9 bases that match TRBD2. The V gene's germline CDR1 is MNHEY and CDR2 SVGAGI. With 5 bases clipped from V and 4 bases from J, the junction kept 9 bases outside the gene matches. This CDR3 comprises 15 residues.

This chain links TRBV6-6 with TRBJ2-7; 7 bases align to TRBD2. CDR3 length equals 14 residues. V was pared by 5 bases and J by 3 bases, with 7 bases of the junction left unmatched. Per germline, CDR1 MNHNY and CDR2 SVGAGI (reference sequence). CDR3 in amino acids: CASSPFSSGYEQYF. The CDR3 nucleotides read TGTGCCAGCAGTCCGTTCTCTAGCGGCTACGAGCAGTACTTC.

The genes are TRBV6-1 and TRBJ2-1; the match to TRBD1 covers 8 bases. This CDR3 has 14 residues. J gave up 1 base and V 6 bases, and 2 bases lay outside the gene matches. Germline values: CDR1 MNHNS, CDR2 SASEGT. This CDR3 reads CASRNRGSYNEQFF. In DNA, the CDR3 is TGTGCCAGCAGGAACAGGGGGTCCTACAATGAGCAGTTCTTC.

The J gene is TRBJ1-5, the V gene TRBV4-1, with TRBD1 matching 9 bases. The length of the CDR3 is 15 residues. The V and J ends lost 0 bases and 13 bases, in that order; junction bases with no gene match: 10. CDR1 is MGHRA and CDR2 is YSYEKL in the germline V gene. As DNA, the CDR3 is TGCGCCAGCAGCCAAGATGGGACAGGGAGCCGGCATCAGCATTTT. Its translation: CASSQDGTGSRHQHF.

The genes are TRBV28 and TRBJ2-7, with 12 bases identical to TRBD2. The junction had 6 bases not matched to a gene; V was cut back by 3 bases and J by 3 bases. CDR1 MDHEN and CDR2 SYDVKM come from the germline V gene. The CDR3 loop spans 16 amino acids. CDR3 in amino acids: CASSLLLAGGDYEQYF. In DNA form, the CDR3 reads TGTGCCAGCAGTTTGTTGCTAGCGGGAGGGGACTACGAGCAGTACTTC.

This rearrangement joins TRBV19 to TRBJ2-7, with a possible D match to TRBD2 (6 bases). The CDR3 extends over 14 amino acids. The ends were cut back, 2 bases at V and 3 bases at J, with 11 bases in the middle. From germline, CDR1 is LNHDA and CDR2 SQIVND (reference sequence). The CDR3 protein is CASSIKGGDYEQYF. The CDR3 coding sequence is TGTGCCAGTAGTATAAAAGGAGGGGACTACGAGCAGTACTTC.

This chain joins TRBV6-5 and TRBJ2-1; the match to TRBD2 covers 7 bases. Germline V gene lookup returns CDR1 MNHEY and CDR2 SVGAGI. The CDR3 contains 13 residues. V lost 2 bases, J lost 10 bases, and 5 bases stayed unmatched. The CDR3: CASSYGPGGEQFF. The CDR3 coding sequence is TGTGCCAGCAGTTACGGCCCGGGAGGAGAGCAGTTCTTC.

The rearrangement joins TRBV19 to TRBJ1-5, with a possible D match to TRBD1 (6 bases). This CDR3 has 15 residues. Trimming left V 3 bases short and J 5 bases short, with 14 bases between. Germline CDR1 LNHDA, CDR2 SQIVND (reference sequence). As DNA, the CDR3 is TGTGCCAGTAGTATGCTTCAGGCAGGGGATCAGCCCCAGCATTTT. Residues: CASSMLQAGDQPQHF.

The V gene is TRBV18, the J gene TRBJ1-6; D gene unclear. This CDR3 has 12 residues. Trimming took off 2 bases at V and 9 bases at J, with 5 bases between the two ends. The germline CDR1 and CDR2 sequences are KGHSH and LQKENI. The CDR3 loop is CASSPSGSPLHF. CDR3 DNA: TGTGCCAGCTCACCATCGGGTTCACCCCTCCACTTT.

This clone turned up a few times. The chain is built from TRBV11-3 and TRBJ2-5; weak D call: TRBD1 (6 bases). The CDR3 runs to 18 residues. Germline CDR1 is SGHNT and CDR2 is YENEEA. V lost 0 bases and J 1 base, leaving 18 bases between the germline ends. In DNA form, the CDR3 reads TGTGCCAGCAGCTTAGAACCAGACAGGAGCGTCCCCCAAGAGACCCAGTACTTC. This encodes CASSLEPDRSVPQETQYF. Looking up the rest from reference TRBV11-3 and TRBJ2-5 gives the full variable domain: EAGVVQSPRYKIIEKKQPVAFWCNPISGHNTLYWYLQNLGQGPELLIRYENEEAVDDSQLPKDRFSAERLKGVDSTLKIQPAELGDSAVYLCASSLEPDRSVPQETQYFGPGTRLLVL.